The 24 T cell receptor beta chains below were found in one sample sequenced in a study of blood T cell repertoires in COVID-19. TCRdb keeps only in-frame clones here, not all; method: immunoSEQ multiplex PCR. This table holds 100,000 to 150,000 clones, 90% found once. Source material: peripheral blood. These receptors came from a man in his 60s with COVID-19, enrolled during active disease.

This clone occurred once. This chain uses TRBV23-1 with TRBJ1-2; 8 nucleotides agree with TRBD1. TRBV23-1 is recorded as an ORF, its role being uncertain. This CDR3 is 17 amino acids long. V gave up 3 bases and J gave up 3 bases; unmatched junction bases: 12. The CDR3 reads CASSQSRTGREDYGYTF. The CDR3 bases are TGCGCCAGCAGTCAGTCCAGGACAGGGAGGGAGGACTATGGCTACACCTTC.

This clone showed up just once. V usage is TRBV10-3 and J usage is TRBJ2-3; 14 bases fit TRBD2. The CDR3 loop spans 17 amino acids. Germline CDR1 reads ENHRY; CDR2 reads SYGVKD. V lost 7 bases to trimming and J lost 4 bases; unmatched junction nucleotides: 10. CDR3 DNA sequence: TGTGCCATCATGGGGACTAGCGGGGGATTTGGGTCAGATACGCAGTATTTT. This gives the protein CAIMGTSGGFGSDTQYF.

The chain has TRBV9 and TRBJ1-2, with D uncertain. The CDR3 has 14 amino acids. Germline CDR1 is SGDLS and CDR2 is YYNGEE. V lost 1 base, J lost 5 bases, and 12 bases lay in between. CDR3 region: CASSVSGVGYGYTF. The CDR3 DNA is TGTGCCAGCAGCGTAAGCGGGGTTGGATATGGCTACACCTTC.

The gene calls are TRBV18 and TRBJ2-7, with TRBD2 matching 10 bases. V was clipped by 2 bases and J by 7 bases; unmatched bases: 8. CDR3 length: 15 amino acids. Germline lookup yields CDR1 KGHSH and CDR2 LQKENI. CDR3 sequence reads: CASSPRSSGSGEQYF. The CDR3 nucleotides read TGTGCCAGCTCACCAAGGTCTAGCGGGAGTGGAGAGCAGTACTTC.

The V and J genes are TRBV6-1 and TRBJ2-3; 8 bases are shared with TRBD1. The length of the CDR3 is 15 residues. With V trimmed by 3 bases and J by 3 bases, 5 bases remained unmatched. CDR1 and CDR2 (germline): MNHNS, SASEGT. CDR3 nucleotide sequence: TGTGCCAGCAGTGAGTGGCAGGGGGCAACAGATACGCAGTATTTT. It encodes CASSEWQGATDTQYF.

The chain combines TRBV10-1 with TRBJ2-7; 9 bases fit TRBD2. Germline V gene lookup returns CDR1 WNHNN and CDR2 SYGVQD (reference sequence). With V trimmed by 4 bases and J by 4 bases, 11 bases remained unmatched. The CDR3 is 16 amino acids. CDR3 coding DNA: TGCGCCAGCAGTGTAGGCGGGAGGGCCGCTAGGTACGAGCAGTACTTC. It specifies CASSVGGRAARYEQYF.

CDR3 nucleotide sequence: TGTGCCACCAGCAGAGAAAGGAGGGTTACTGAAGCTTTCTTT. This codes for CATSRERRVTEAFF. This rearrangement joins TRBV15 to TRBJ1-1; D gene ambiguous. In germline, CDR1 is LNHNV, CDR2 YYDKDF (reference sequence). The CDR3 sequence is 14 residues long. With 0 bases removed from V and 5 bases from J, the gap between germline ends came to 10 bases.

V usage is TRBV4-3 and J usage is TRBJ1-3; D is unclear. The CDR3 totals 16 residues. Germline V gene sequence: CDR1 LGHNA, CDR2 YSLEER. V gave up 2 bases and J gave up 4 bases, with 15 bases separating them. The CDR3 coding sequence is TGCGCCAGCAGCCAACTTTCGGGCCCGGGGGGAAACACCATATATTTT. Translated, it gives CASSQLSGPGGNTIYF.

The chain combines TRBV7-8 with TRBJ2-1, with 7 bases aligning to TRBD1. CDR3 size: 13 residues. Germline trimming cut 5 bases from V and 10 bases from J; bases unmatched to any gene: 8. From germline, CDR1 is SGHVS and CDR2 FQNEAQ. The CDR3 DNA sequence: TGTGCCAGCAGCGGACAAGGGGGCAACGAGCAGTTCTTC. This gives the protein CASSGQGGNEQFF.

The rearrangement links TRBV19 to TRBJ2-7; D remains ambiguous. This CDR3 is 12 amino acids long. V was clipped by 6 bases and J by 2 bases, with 8 bases between them. Per the germline V gene, CDR1 is LNHDA and CDR2 is SQIVND (reference sequence). In DNA form, the CDR3 reads TGTGCCAGTAGCGACTTCACCTACGAGCAGTACTTC. Its protein is CASSDFTYEQYF.

The rearrangement links TRBV11-2 to TRBJ1-2, with TRBD1 matching over 9 bases. V lost 5 bases and J lost 4; bases outside the gene matches: 8. Germline CDR1 reads SGHAT; CDR2 reads FQNNGV. The length of the CDR3 is 15 residues. The CDR3 DNA reads as TGTGCCAGCAGCCAAATCCGGGGACAGGGCTATGGCTACACCTTC. Translated: CASSQIRGQGYGYTF. Complete variable domain (other parts from reference TRBV11-2 and TRBJ1-2): EAGVAQSPRYKIIEKRQSVAFWCNPISGHATLYWYQQILGQGPKLLIQFQNNGVVDDSQLPKDRFSAERLKGVDSTLKIQPAKLEDSAVYLCASSQIRGQGYGYTFGSGTRLTVV.

The chain is built from TRBV29-1 and TRBJ1-1; a weak D match, TRBD1 (6 bases). Germline-derived CDR1 and CDR2 are SQVTM and ANQGSEA. V was pared by 5 bases and J by 0 bases, with 10 bases between. CDR3 length equals 13 residues. The CDR3 coding sequence is TGCAGCGTTCCGGGACAAATGAACACTGAAGCTTTCTTT. It yields the protein CSVPGQMNTEAFF.

This clone was seen a few times. The gene calls are TRBV28 and TRBJ1-2; D may be TRBD1 (6 bases). The V gene's germline CDR1 is MDHEN and CDR2 SYDVKM. V lost 10 bases, J lost 7 bases, and 25 bases lay in between. The CDR3 covers 15 residues. The CDR3 loop reads CATGGGLGGPFGYTF. The CDR3 DNA follows: TGTGCCACCGGGGGGGGCCTCGGGGGACCCTTTGGCTACACCTTC.

The chain joins TRBV5-1 to TRBJ2-2; 12 nucleotides match TRBD2. CDR1 SGHRS and CDR2 YFSETQ come from the germline V gene. This CDR3 region has 17 residues. Germline trimming cut 2 bases from V and 1 base from J; bases unmatched to any gene: 3. This CDR3 is CASSLKGLAGNTGELFF. CDR3 coding DNA: TGCGCCAGCAGCTTAAAGGGACTAGCGGGGAACACCGGGGAGCTGTTTTTT.

The V and J genes are TRBV12-3 or TRBV12-4 and TRBJ2-3, with TRBD2 matching over 8 bases. J gave up 2 bases and V 9 bases, and 4 bases lay outside the gene matches. The length of the CDR3 is 13 residues. CDR3 nucleotides: TGTGCCAGTGAGCGGGAGTTCACAGATACGCAGTATTTT. This encodes CASEREFTDTQYF.

The rearrangement links TRBV4-1 to TRBJ2-7; 11 bases align to TRBD2. V shed 1 base and J 3 bases; nucleotides not matched to a gene: 2. The germline V gene has CDR1 MGHRA and CDR2 YSYEKL. The length of the CDR3 is 15 residues. CDR3 nucleotide sequence: TGCGCCAGCAGCCAAGCCGGGACTAGCGGCTACGAGCAGTACTTC. It codes for CASSQAGTSGYEQYF.

The chain employs TRBV11-2 and TRBJ2-1, with D maybe TRBD2 (6 bases). Per the germline V gene, CDR1 is SGHAT and CDR2 is FQNNGV. V dropped 7 bases and J dropped 0 bases, with 10 bases sitting between them. The CDR3 has 14 residues. CDR3 DNA sequence: TGTGCCAGCAACGCGGGAAGCTCCTACAATGAGCAGTTCTTC. It yields the protein CASNAGSSYNEQFF.

This rearrangement joins TRBV5-1 to TRBJ2-2, with TRBD2 identical over 11 bases. CDR1 and CDR2 from the germline V gene are SGHRS and YFSETQ. The CDR3 consists of 16 residues. The trim removed 0 bases at V and 6 bases at J, leaving 4 bases unmatched. The CDR3 loop is CASSLDTSGRAGELFF. CDR3 DNA sequence: TGCGCCAGCAGCTTGGACACTAGCGGGAGAGCCGGGGAGCTGTTTTTT.

V is TRBV25-1 and J is TRBJ2-7; 8 bases are a match to TRBD1. The V and J ends lost 2 bases and 0 bases, in that order; junction bases with no gene match: 6. The V gene's germline CDR1 is MGHDK and CDR2 SYGVNS. CDR3 length equals 16 residues. The CDR3 loop is CASSEARDRFSYEQYF. The CDR3 DNA reads as TGTGCCAGCAGTGAAGCCAGGGACAGGTTCTCCTACGAGCAGTACTTC.

The chain employs TRBV14 and TRBJ1-1; the match to TRBD1 covers 9 bases. The CDR3 contains 11 residues. V was pared by 4 bases and J by 14 bases, with 5 bases of the junction left unmatched. The germline CDR1 and CDR2 sequences are SGHDN and FVKESK. The CDR3 DNA reads as TGTGCCAGCAGCCCCGGGACAGGGTCGTTCTTT. Encoded protein: CASSPGTGSFF.

The rearrangement joins TRBV12-5 to TRBJ2-2, with TRBD2 identical over 8 bases. V trimming: 3 bases; J trimming: 0 bases; junction bases outside the gene matches: 3. The CDR3 is 16 amino acids. Germline CDR1 is LGHNT and CDR2 is FRNRAP. The CDR3 region has the DNA TGTGCTAGTGGTTTTGGACTAGCTTCGAACACCGGGGAGCTGTTTTTT. Protein: CASGFGLASNTGELFF.

V usage is TRBV18 and J usage is TRBJ2-1; the D gene is possibly TRBD2 (5 bases). The V end lost 4 bases, the J end lost 7 bases, and 11 bases lay between the germline ends. CDR1 KGHSH and CDR2 LQKENI come from the germline V gene. This CDR3 region has 13 residues. The DNA of the CDR3 is TGTGCCAGCTCACTACTAGGTAGTAATGAGCAGTTCTTC. It translates to CASSLLGSNEQFF.

The gene calls are TRBV23-1 and TRBJ2-7; possibly TRBD1 for D (5 bases). TRBV23-1 is an ORF, and what it does is uncertain. The CDR3 contains 14 residues. The V and J ends lost 3 bases and 2 bases respectively, with 11 bases between them. The CDR3 DNA follows: TGCGCCAGCAGTCAGCTGGACAAAACCTACGAGCAGTACTTC. It yields the protein CASSQLDKTYEQYF.

The rearrangement joins TRBV11-3 to TRBJ2-5; D perhaps matches TRBD2 (6 bases). The V gene's germline CDR1 is SGHNT and CDR2 YENEEA. V lost 3 bases and J lost 5, with 13 bases in between. The CDR3 totals 14 residues. The DNA for the CDR3 is TGTGCCAGCAGCTTCCTCGGGAGTGGGGAGACCCAGTACTTC. Protein: CASSFLGSGETQYF.